This record looks at one T cell receptor beta chain sequence and its context. The antigen this receptor binds is unknown. No base qualities exist here, and no much larger clone lies one base off it. The sample comes from a study of identical twins (dated by TCRdb to about 2016). Concerning the study at large: TCR alpha and beta repertoires from monozygotic twins, unrelated adults of various ages and cord blood were deep-sequenced to test whether fetal clonotypes persist. To rule out contamination, replicate twin experiments were performed at different times with different library preparation protocols. Here is what the overall study found, with its caveats: A weaker excess of twin sharing was found in beta out-of-frame sequences because the signal-to-noise ratio was lowered by fewer shared sequences. Because the same donors could not be followed over many years, the conclusions depended on cross-sectional statistical analysis. Compared with coincidental sharing between unrelated individuals, an excess of low generation-probability sequences was observed among out-of-frame TCR alpha sequences shared between twins. Invariant T cells such as MAIT and iNKT could partly confound zero-insertion analyses, though diverse VJ usage argued against this for most clonotypes. Out-of-frame TCR alpha sharing in monozygotic twins was systematically underestimated by recombination models, whereas sharing between unrelated individuals was in agreement with the recombination models. Fewer insertions were carried by abundant cord blood beta clonotypes, a similar but weaker trend appeared in young adult naive repertoires, and no such trend appeared in memory repertoires.

Reading from cysteine to phenylalanine, the CDR3 counts 15 amino acids. Only the CDR3 portion is preserved as DNA: 45 bases, with reading frame beginning at the first base. Based on the germline V gene, the CDR1 and CDR2 sequences are MGHRA and YSYEKL. V ends up 2 bases short and J 2 bases short, with an unmatched junction base count of 5. Only healthy Caucasian donors were included. Three pairs of female monozygotic twins, all aged about 18 to 30 years, made up the twin cohort. Positive isolation kits from Invitrogen were used to isolate CD4+ and CD8+ T cell populations. Library preparation was by 5' RACE. Sequenced using an Illumina HiSeq 2000. Template switching added a universal primer binding site, and the final cDNA carried a unique molecular identifier that allowed TCR cDNA molecules to be counted accurately. Specific primers in the conserved constant-segment region were used to synthesize first-strand cDNA for the TCR alpha and beta chains. To control for contamination, every cDNA library carried two barcodes: a SMART-Mk sample barcode plus Illumina barcodes. Two successive PCR steps introduced TruSeq adapter sequences along with Illumina sample barcodes. The TCR alpha and beta cDNA libraries were sequenced on the Illumina HiSeq platform using custom primers. The paper's data handling went like this. Raw reads were processed with MiGEC to extract unique molecular identifiers, and MiXCR was used to determine CDR3 positions. Recombination models were inferred per individual with the repgenHMM and IGoR tools using an EM algorithm. Shared clonotypes were analyzed with the tcR package in R, and sharing was normalized by the product of cloneset sizes. Out-of-frame nonproductive sequences were analyzed to study raw recombination free of thymic and clonal selection effects. The public reads were quality trimmed at Q25 with fastp and then assembled into clones with MiXCR by TCRdb, keeping productive beta chains. Every distinct CDR3 protein forms one entry, paired with its most common genes and DNA. It is TCRdb's table, rather than the study itself, that gives the V and J calls and clone size. The sample yields 500,000 to 550,000 distinct CDR3 sequences; about a fifth were counted once. Approximately 0.52% of the sample lies in the top ten.

These data were likewise used in another study, on yellow fever vaccine responses in identical twins. The second paper further reports: The T cell response to vaccination in identical twins was reported by the authors to appear partly convergent and partly personalized. Focusing on identical twins, the study followed the T cell clones that responded to the vaccine, and did so with precision.

Sequenced input: CD4+ T cells sorted from blood. The TCR originated in a woman between 18 and 29 years old in good health. This chain joins TRBV4-1 to TRBJ2-7; 8 bases in the junction line up with TRBD2. The CDR3 region reads CASSQRGGTTYEQYF. The DNA is TGCGCCAGCAGCCAACGGGGGGGGACGACCTACGAGCAGTACTTC.